Following are 21 T cell receptor beta chains from one sample sequenced in a study of cytomegalovirus exposure and HLA in healthy donors. PCR employed 60 Vbeta and 13 Jbeta primers. The table came from immunoSEQ multiplex PCR; TCRdb's copy has only in-frame clones and leaves some out. Of about 150,000 clones in the sample, approximately 85% were seen once. Material for sequencing was PBMCs. The receptors stem from a woman aged 18-29 years in good health and CMV-seronegative.

The CDR3 is CASSLDGQQNEAFF. The CDR3 nucleotides are TGCGCCAGCAGCTTGGATGGACAGCAAAACGAAGCTTTCTTT. J is TRBJ1-1 and V is TRBV5-1, with D tentatively TRBD1 (6 bases). Trimming took 0 bases from V and 8 from J, leaving 14 bases between them. The CDR3 extends over 14 amino acids. CDR1 is SGHRS and CDR2 is YFSETQ in the germline V gene.

This clone was seen more than once but under ten times. The J gene is TRBJ2-1, the V gene TRBV6-6, with 7 bases identical to TRBD1. With 5 bases clipped from V and 4 bases from J, the junction kept 5 bases outside the gene matches. The CDR3 extends over 14 amino acids. Germline CDR1 reads MNHNY; CDR2 reads SVGAGI (reference sequence). The CDR3: CASSPGTAYNEQFF. In DNA form, the CDR3 reads TGTGCCAGCAGTCCCGGGACAGCATACAATGAGCAGTTCTTC.

V is TRBV15 and J is TRBJ1-5, with D maybe TRBD1 (6 bases). Looked up from germline, CDR1 is LNHNV and CDR2 is YYDKDF (reference sequence). Trimming took 5 bases from V and 3 from J, leaving 11 bases between them. CDR3 size: 14 residues. The CDR3 DNA is TGTGCCACCAGCGTCGACAGGAACAATCAGCCCCAGCATTTT. Protein: CATSVDRNNQPQHF. The full variable domain, its missing parts supplied by reference TRBV15 and TRBJ1-5, is DAMVIQNPRYQVTQFGKPVTLSCSQTLNHNVMYWYQQKSSQAPKLLFHYYDKDFNNEADTPDNFQSRRPNTSFCFLDIRSPGLGDTAMYLCATSVDRNNQPQHFGDGTRLSIL.

This chain joins TRBV7-2 and TRBJ1-2; 8 nucleotides agree with TRBD1. Germline-derived CDR1 and CDR2 are SGHTA and FQGNSA. The CDR3 has 16 residues. The trim removed 5 bases at V and 7 bases at J, leaving 15 bases unmatched. The CDR3 DNA follows: TGTGCCAGCAGCCCAACTAGGCGGACAGGGAAAAGTGGCTACACCTTC. As protein: CASSPTRRTGKSGYTF.

V gene TRBV28 combines with J gene TRBJ1-1, with D maybe TRBD1 (6 bases). The CDR3 is made up of 17 amino acids. The V gene's germline CDR1 is MDHEN and CDR2 SYDVKM. V lost 5 bases, J lost 0 bases, and 19 bases lay in between. CDR3 nucleotides: TGTGCCAGCAGTCCCCCCGGGGGGGCGAGAATGAACACTGAAGCTTTCTTT. As protein: CASSPPGGARMNTEAFF.

This clone was detected a few times. This chain links TRBV4-1 with TRBJ1-3; D perhaps matches TRBD1 (6 bases). The CDR3 totals 15 residues. Per germline, CDR1 MGHRA and CDR2 YSYEKL. V shed 2 bases and J shed 4 bases, with 12 bases lying between them. CDR3 nucleotides: TGCGCCAGCAGCCAAACACACAGGGAAGGAAACACCATATATTTT. Translated, it gives CASSQTHREGNTIYF.

The chain combines TRBV11-2 with TRBJ1-2; 9 positions agree with TRBD1. The ends lost 10 bases at V and 4 bases at J; junction bases unmatched: 7. The CDR3 loop spans 13 amino acids. The germline gives CDR1 SGHAT, CDR2 FQNNGV. Written as DNA, the CDR3 is TGTGCCACCGGGAGACAGGGGGTCTATGGCTACACCTTC. This encodes CATGRQGVYGYTF.

Remarks on this clone: Because the CDR3 is missing its conserved closing phenylalanine or tryptophan, this is likely a read error. V gene TRBV4-1 combines with J gene TRBJ1-2, with TRBD1 identical over 9 bases. Germline V CDR1 and CDR2: MGHRA, YSYEKL. The CDR3 contains 14 residues. The trim removed 3 bases at V and 7 bases at J, leaving 6 bases unmatched. The CDR3 DNA sequence: TGCGCCAGCAGCCACGGGACAGGGCCCGGTGGCTACACCCTC. Translation gives CASSHGTGPGGYTL.

This clone was picked up one time. An end of the junction does not agree with germline; a read error may underlie this. The V and J genes are TRBV7-7 and TRBJ2-7, with 10 positions matching TRBD1. CDR1 is SSHAT, CDR2 FNYEAQ, per germline (reference sequence). The CDR3 is 15 residues long. The CDR3 DNA reads as TGTGCTAGCAGCCCCGGACAGGGGGTCTCCTACGAGCAGTACTTC. This sequence encodes CASSPGQGVSYEQYF.

The V gene is TRBV15, the J gene TRBJ1-4; 7 bases match TRBD1. Trimming cost V 3 bases and J 10 bases; bases outside gene matches: 5. Germline V gene sequence: CDR1 LNHNV, CDR2 YYDKDF (reference sequence). The CDR3 length is 13 residues. The CDR3 protein is CATSRGTAVKLFF. The CDR3 nucleotides are TGTGCCACCAGCAGGGGGACAGCTGTAAAACTGTTTTTT.

The chain is built from TRBV2 and TRBJ1-5; no firm D call. CDR1 and CDR2 from the germline V gene are SNHLY and FYNNEI. The CDR3 runs to 15 residues. The germline V and J ends were trimmed by 5 bases and 7 bases, with 18 bases remaining between them. The DNA for the CDR3 is TGTGCCAGCAGTATTGCAGCGGTAACGGTCCAGCCCCAGCATTTT. Encoded protein: CASSIAAVTVQPQHF.

The V call is TRBV15, the J call TRBJ1-1; TRBD1 aligns across 9 bases. Germline-derived CDR1 and CDR2 are LNHNV and YYDKDF (reference sequence). Trimming at V came to 1 base and at J to 5 bases, leaving 2 bases not matched to a gene. CDR3 length: 14 residues. In DNA form, the CDR3 reads TGTGCCACCAGCAGAGGACAGGGGGATACTGAAGCTTTCTTT. Translated, it gives CATSRGQGDTEAFF.

The V call is TRBV13, the J call TRBJ2-7; 7 nucleotides match TRBD1. From germline, CDR1 is PRHDT and CDR2 FYEKMQ (reference sequence). This CDR3 has 17 amino acids. V trimming: 6 bases; J trimming: 6 bases; junction bases outside the gene matches: 20. DNA of the CDR3: TGTGCCAGCAGTTACACAGGGGAAAGGGGTAAATTCGTCGAGCAGTACTTC. Its protein product is CASSYTGERGKFVEQYF. Full variable domain (rest looked up from reference TRBV13 and TRBJ2-7): AAGVIQSPRHLIKEKRETATLKCYPIPRHDTVYWYQQGPGQDPQFLISFYEKMQSDKGSIPDRFSAQQFSDYHSELNMSSLELGDSALYFCASSYTGERGKFVEQYFGPGTRLTVT.

The CDR3 DNA sequence: TGTGCCAGCAGCCAAGGATACGGCGGGAGGGCGGGGAGGGAGACCCAGTACTTC. It translates to CASSQGYGGRAGRETQYF. The rearrangement links TRBV4-2 to TRBJ2-5; 9 bases agree with TRBD2. V dropped 1 base and J dropped 5; count of bases not matched to a gene: 14. The germline gives CDR1 LGHNA, CDR2 YNFKEQ. This CDR3 region has 18 residues.

The chain links TRBV13 to TRBJ2-5; 9 bases are a match to TRBD2. Germline assignment: CDR1 PRHDT and CDR2 FYEKMQ (reference sequence). The trim removed 6 bases at V and 2 bases at J, leaving 7 bases unmatched. The CDR3 sequence is 15 residues long. The CDR3 here is CASRGAGGIQETQYF. CDR3 DNA: TGTGCCAGCAGAGGAGCGGGGGGCATACAAGAGACCCAGTACTTC.

CDR3 sequence reads: CASSRELGPPLTYTGELFF. As DNA, the CDR3 is TGTGCCAGCAGCCGGGAGTTGGGACCTCCCTTAACTTACACCGGGGAGCTGTTTTTT. The rearrangement joins TRBV7-2 to TRBJ2-2; the D gene is possibly TRBD2 (6 bases). Germline CDR1 and CDR2: SGHTA and FQGNSA. The CDR3 runs 19 residues. The V end lost 5 bases, the J end lost 3 bases, and 25 bases lay between the germline ends. The full variable domain, in which reference TRBV7-2 and TRBJ2-2 provide the parts outside the CDR3, is GAGVSQSPSNKVTEKGKDVELRCDPISGHTALYWYRQSLGQGLEFLIYFQGNSAPDKSGLPSDRFSAERTGGSVSTLTIQRTQQEDSAVYLCASSRELGPPLTYTGELFFGEGSRLTVL.

The CDR3 nucleotides are TGTGCCAGCAGCACGGGACACTCTGGAAACACCATATATTTT. It is translated as CASSTGHSGNTIYF. The J gene is TRBJ1-3, the V gene TRBV5-5; weak D call: TRBD1 (6 bases). The CDR3 loop spans 14 amino acids. CDR1 and CDR2 (germline): SGHKS, YYEKEE (reference sequence). Between the trimmed V and J ends, which lost 4 bases and 0 bases, there was a span of 8 bases.

V is TRBV28 and J is TRBJ1-6, with D hard to call. Germline CDR1 is MDHEN and CDR2 is SYDVKM. The V gene lost 5 bases and the J gene lost 6 bases, with 17 bases spanning the gap. The CDR3 length is 16 residues. CDR3: CASSRRLGATNSPLHF. Written as DNA, the CDR3 is TGTGCCAGCAGTAGAAGGTTGGGAGCTACTAATTCACCCCTCCACTTT.

The CDR3 nucleotides read TGCGCCAGCAGCCTGACCGGGACAGATAATTCACCCCTCCACTTT. It specifies CASSLTGTDNSPLHF. J is TRBJ1-6 and V is TRBV4-3; TRBD1 agrees at 7 bases. Losses at the gene ends were 4 bases for V and 5 bases for J; bases not matched to a gene: 5. The germline CDR1 and CDR2 sequences are LGHNA and YSLEER. This CDR3 has 15 residues.

Remarks on this clone: This specimen includes other DNA sequences encoding the same CDR3. The rearrangement links TRBV28 to TRBJ1-5; 9 bases are a match to TRBD1. Germline V CDR1 and CDR2: MDHEN, SYDVKM. The length of the CDR3 is 15 residues. Trimming at V came to 4 bases and at J to 3 bases, leaving 4 bases not matched to a gene. CDR3 region: CASSSGQGNNQPQHF. CDR3 nucleotide sequence: TGTGCCAGCAGTTCGGGACAGGGTAACAATCAGCCCCAGCATTTT.

The chain has TRBV6-6 and TRBJ1-5; maybe TRBD1 (6 bases). The CDR3 has 15 amino acids. Trimming stripped 6 bases from V and 3 bases from J, with 15 bases between. Per germline, CDR1 MNHNY and CDR2 SVGAGI (reference sequence). The CDR3 region has the DNA TGTGCCAGCAGGTTGGGATCAGGGGACAATCAGCCCCAGCATTTT. The encoded protein is CASRLGSGDNQPQHF.